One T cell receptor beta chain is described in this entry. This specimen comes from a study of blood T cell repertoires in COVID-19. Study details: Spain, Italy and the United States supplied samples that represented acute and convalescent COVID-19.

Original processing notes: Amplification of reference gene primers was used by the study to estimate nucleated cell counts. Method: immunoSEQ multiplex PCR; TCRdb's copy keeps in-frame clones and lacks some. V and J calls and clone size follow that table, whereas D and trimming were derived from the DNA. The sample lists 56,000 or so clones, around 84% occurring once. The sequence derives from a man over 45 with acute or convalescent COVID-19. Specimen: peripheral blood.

The CDR3: CASSDRDYEQYF. The CDR3 nucleotides read TGCGCCAGCAGCGACAGGGACTACGAGCAGTACTTC. The rearrangement uses TRBV5-1 and TRBJ2-7; 7 bases align to TRBD1. Germline loops: CDR1 SGHRS, CDR2 YFSETQ. The CDR3 contains 12 residues. V gave up 4 bases and J gave up 3 bases; unmatched junction bases: 1.